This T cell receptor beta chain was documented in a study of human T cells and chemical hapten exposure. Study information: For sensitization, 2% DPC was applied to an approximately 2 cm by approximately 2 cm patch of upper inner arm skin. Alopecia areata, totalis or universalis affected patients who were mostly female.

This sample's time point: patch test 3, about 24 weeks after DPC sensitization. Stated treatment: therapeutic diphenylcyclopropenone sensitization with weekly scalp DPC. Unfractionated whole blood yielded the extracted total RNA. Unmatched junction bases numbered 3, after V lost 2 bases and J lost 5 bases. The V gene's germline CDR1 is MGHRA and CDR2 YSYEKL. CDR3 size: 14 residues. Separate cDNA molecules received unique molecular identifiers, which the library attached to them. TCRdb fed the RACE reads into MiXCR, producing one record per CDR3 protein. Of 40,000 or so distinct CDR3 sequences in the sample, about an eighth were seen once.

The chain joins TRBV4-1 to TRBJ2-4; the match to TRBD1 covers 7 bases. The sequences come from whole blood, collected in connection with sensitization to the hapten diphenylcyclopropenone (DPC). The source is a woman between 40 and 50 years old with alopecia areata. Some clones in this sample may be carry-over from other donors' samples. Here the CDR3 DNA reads TGCGCCAGCAGCCAAAGACAGGGTGAAAACATTCAGTACTTC. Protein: CASSQRQGENIQYF.